This T cell receptor beta chain is drawn from a study of T cell responses to AZD1222 COVID-19 vaccine. Overall study findings and caveats: None of the repertoires were sampled until the peak T cell response had passed. The donor cohort was predominantly white British with a female majority, and clonal diversity may have been underestimated.

Per germline, CDR1 SGHAT and CDR2 FQDESV (reference sequence). Trimming stripped 5 bases from V and 9 bases from J, with 20 bases between. The CDR3 loop spans 16 amino acids. Generated by immunoSEQ multiplex PCR, the TCRdb table keeps only in-frame clones and is missing some. The table has about 150,000 clones, roughly 94% seen once; the top ten hold 1.3%. Comment on this clone: Antigen unknown.

The chain has TRBV11-1 and TRBJ1-6; possible D gene TRBD1, 6 bases. Material: peripheral blood, obtained on day 0 of AZD1222 vaccination. This clonotype was obtained from an adult in good health. This chain's CDR3 is CASSRGTTGHRSPLHF. The CDR3 DNA sequence: TGTGCCAGCAGCCGAGGTACCACGGGACACCGTTCACCCCTCCACTTT.